This TCR beta chain originates from a study of cytomegalovirus exposure and HLA in healthy donors. Overall study context: Unique TCRs from HLA-typed donors, 65 million to 85 million of them, were held in an early data release.

In the case of this clone: Its target is not known.

CDR3 size: 13 residues. The primer mix had 60 Vbeta and 13 Jbeta primers. Using immunoSEQ multiplex PCR, the repertoire was profiled, and TCRdb retains in-frame clones only, with some absent. The table has about 98,000 clones, 69% seen once; the top ten hold around 1.3%. The study, taken as a whole, reports: An observed cluster of highly shared sequence variants was recorded as a likely sequencing artifact. Association of a missense DCLRE1C variant with TCR beta V- and J-gene trimming was reported in a later analysis. Both high specificity and high sensitivity reportedly marked the classifier's diagnosis of cytomegalovirus status.

The clonotype comes from a female donor in good health and CMV-seronegative. This chain joins TRBV21-1 and TRBJ1-2; the D segment call TRBD1 is taken from the table without a DNA check. TRBV21-1 is a documented pseudogene. Source material: PBMCs. Here the CDR3 reads CASSRRGSYGYTF. CDR3 DNA: TGTGCCAGCAGCAGAAGGGGTTCCTATGGCTACACCTTC.